This T cell receptor (beta chain) was sequenced for a study of blood T cell repertoires in COVID-19. Authors' processing steps: Estimation of nucleated cell counts relied on the amplification of reference gene primers. Generated by immunoSEQ multiplex PCR, the TCRdb table keeps only in-frame clones and is missing some. From that table come the V and J calls and clone size; the DNA was used to work out D and trimming. The table shows about 42,000 clones, with approximately 80% occurring only once. V gave up 0 bases and J gave up 6 bases, with 11 bases separating them. The germline V gene encodes CDR1 LGHNA and CDR2 YNFKEQ. This CDR3 has 15 amino acids. This clone has only a few counts.

The clonotype originates from a man between 50 and 59 years old with active COVID-19. The sequencing input was peripheral blood. The chain employs TRBV4-2 and TRBJ2-2, with D possibly TRBD2 on 6 matching bases. Here the CDR3 reads CASSQEEGMAGELFF. For the CDR3, the DNA is TGTGCCAGCAGCCAAGAGGAGGGTATGGCCGGGGAGCTGTTTTTT.